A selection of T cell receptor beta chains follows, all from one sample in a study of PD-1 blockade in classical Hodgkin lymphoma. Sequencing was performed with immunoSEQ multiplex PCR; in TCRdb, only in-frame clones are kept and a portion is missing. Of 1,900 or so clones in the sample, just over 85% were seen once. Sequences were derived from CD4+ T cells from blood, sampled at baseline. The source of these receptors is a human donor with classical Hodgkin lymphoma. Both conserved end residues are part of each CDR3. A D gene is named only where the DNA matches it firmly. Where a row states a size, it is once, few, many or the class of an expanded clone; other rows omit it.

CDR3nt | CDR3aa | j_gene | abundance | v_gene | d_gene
TGTGCCAGCAGCCCGGACAGGGGGCTAGGCGAAAAACTGTTTTTT | CASSPDRGLGEKLFF | TRBJ1-4 | - | TRBV5-6 | TRBD1
TGTGCCAGCAGCAAAACTCGGACTAGCACCTACGAGCAGTACTTC | CASSKTRTSTYEQYF | TRBJ2-7 | - | TRBV21-1 | -
TGTGCCAGTACGGGTCAGGCCTCTGGGGCCAACGTCCTGACTTTC | CASTGQASGANVLTF | TRBJ2-6 | - | TRBV19 | -
TGTGCCAGCAGCAGGGACAGCTGGAGCTCCTACAATGAGCAGTTCTTC | CASSRDSWSSYNEQFF | TRBJ2-1 | once | TRBV5-4 | TRBD1
TGTGCCAGCAGCTTAGCCGCGGGGGGGCCTTTCAATGAGCAGTTCTTC | CASSLAAGGPFNEQFF | TRBJ2-1 | - | TRBV7-9 | TRBD2
TGCGCCAGCAGTTGGTGGGACAGGGTCTTAGATACGCAGTATTTT | CASSWWDRVLDTQYF | TRBJ2-3 | - | TRBV5-1 | TRBD1
TGTGCCAGCGGAGGGGGGAGCTCCTACAATGAGCAGTTCTTC | CASGGGSSYNEQFF | TRBJ2-1 | - | TRBV7-9 | -
TGTGCCAGCATTCCTACAGGTAGCAATCAGCCCCAGCATTTT | CASIPTGSNQPQHF | TRBJ1-5 | - | TRBV6-1 | -
TGCGCCAGCAGCTCCCAAGCAGGGGCGCAGGAGACCCAGTACTTC | CASSSQAGAQETQYF | TRBJ2-5 | - | TRBV5-1 | -
TGTGCCAGCAGCTTGCCCTCATCCTATGGCTACACCTTC | CASSLPSSYGYTF | TRBJ1-2 | - | TRBV5-4 | -
TGTGCCAGCATGGGACAGATGAACACTGAAGCTTTCTTT | CASMGQMNTEAFF | TRBJ1-1 | - | TRBV6-1 | TRBD1
TGTGCCAGCAGTTATACGGACAGGCCTGAAAAACTGTTTTTT | CASSYTDRPEKLFF | TRBJ1-4 | - | TRBV6-5 | TRBD1
TGTGCCAGTAGAAGCCTAGCGGGGGGGCGAGGCAAAAACATTCAGTACTTC | CASRSLAGGRGKNIQYF | TRBJ2-4 | - | TRBV19 | TRBD2
TGTGCCAGCAGTGAAGCGCGAGTGCTAGCCAAAAACATTCAGTACTTC | CASSEARVLAKNIQYF | TRBJ2-4 | - | TRBV2 | -
TGTGCCAGCAGCTTGGGGCTAGCGGGAGCGGATGAGCAGTTCTTC | CASSLGLAGADEQFF | TRBJ2-1 | - | TRBV5-8 | TRBD2
TGTGCCAGCTCACCGGGAGGACGTGAGACCCAGTACTTC | CASSPGGRETQYF | TRBJ2-5 | - | TRBV18 | -
TGTGCCAGCTCACCACCGATAGGACTAGCGGGCATAAGCTCCTACGAGCAGTACTTC | CASSPPIGLAGISSYEQYF | TRBJ2-7 | - | TRBV18 | TRBD2
TGCAGCGTTGAAAGACTAGGTTTCCTCGGCGGGGAGCTGTTTTTT | CSVERLGFLGGELFF | TRBJ2-2 | - | TRBV29-1 | -
TGTGCCAGCAGCGTAGACTTGAGACAGGGTGGCGAGCAGTACTTC | CASSVDLRQGGEQYF | TRBJ2-7 | - | TRBV9 | TRBD1
TGTGCCAGCAGCGAGAGCTCCTACGAGCAGTACTTC | CASSESSYEQYF | TRBJ2-7 | - | TRBV5-8 | -
TGTGCCAGCAGCGAGGGACAGAACTATGGCTACACCTTC | CASSEGQNYGYTF | TRBJ1-2 | few | TRBV6-6 | TRBD1
TGTGCCAGCAGGAGGGTTTCCGAGCAGTACTTC | CASRRVSEQYF | TRBJ2-7 | - | TRBV6-1 | -
TGTGCCAGCAGCTTAAGCGGGAGGGCGGGTTTCGGTACGCAGTATTTT | CASSLSGRAGFGTQYF | TRBJ2-3 | - | TRBV11-2 | TRBD2
TGCGCCAGCAGCTTTGGTAGCGGGGGAGAGACCCAGTACTTC | CASSFGSGGETQYF | TRBJ2-5 | - | TRBV5-1 | TRBD2
TGTGCCAGCAGAAACGGACCTGTTAATTCACCCCTCCACTTT | CASRNGPVNSPLHF | TRBJ1-6 | - | TRBV28 | -
TGTGCCAGCAAGAAGGCCGGGTCGCTTGGCTACACCTTC | CASKKAGSLGYTF | TRBJ1-2 | - | TRBV2 | -
TGCGCCAGCAGTGAGTCATACGGCACAGATACGCAGTATTTT | CASSESYGTDTQYF | TRBJ2-3 | once | TRBV10-1 | -
TGTGCCAGCAGCTTACCCGCGGGACACCCCTACGAGCAGTACTTC | CASSLPAGHPYEQYF | TRBJ2-7 | - | TRBV5-4 | -
TGTGCCAGTAGTATCAACACGCACACCGGGGAGCTGTTTTTT | CASSINTHTGELFF | TRBJ2-2 | - | TRBV19 | -
TGTGCCAGCAGCTTGTCGGTTTCCCAACAGCCCCAGCATTTT | CASSLSVSQQPQHF | TRBJ1-5 | - | TRBV5-4 | -
TGTGCCAGCAGTGCCCTATTAAGCTCCTACAATGAGCAGTTCTTC | CASSALLSSYNEQFF | TRBJ2-1 | - | TRBV6-1 | -
TGTGCCAGCAGCGCACGGACAGGGACCTACGAGCAGTACTTC | CASSARTGTYEQYF | TRBJ2-7 | - | TRBV9 | TRBD1
TGTGCCAGCAGCTTACGGGAAGGCGACGGACAAGAGACCCAGTACTTC | CASSLREGDGQETQYF | TRBJ2-5 | - | TRBV7-6 | -
TGCGCCAGCACCCCGGGGGGCGCAGGGACGTACAATGAGCAGTTCTTC | CASTPGGAGTYNEQFF | TRBJ2-1 | once | TRBV23-1 | -
TGTGCCAGCAGTTACGTCTGGGGACCGAACTACGAGCAGTACTTC | CASSYVWGPNYEQYF | TRBJ2-7 | - | TRBV6-5 | -
TGTGCCAGCGGAATAGGGTCGGGGTACACTGAAGCTTTCTTT | CASGIGSGYTEAFF | TRBJ1-1 | - | TRBV6-5 | -
TGTGCCAGCAGCTGGACAAGAGGGGGTTCTAACTATGGCTACACCTTC | CASSWTRGGSNYGYTF | TRBJ1-2 | - | TRBV6-4 | -
TGTGCCAGCAGCCCCCAGCGTAGGTCCGAGCAGTACTTC | CASSPQRRSEQYF | TRBJ2-7 | few | TRBV14 | -
TGTGCCAGCAGCTTGGTGGCAGGAGGGACCTCCTACGAGCAGTACTTC | CASSLVAGGTSYEQYF | TRBJ2-7 | few | TRBV5-5 | -
TGTGCCAGCAGCTTAGCGTTTTTGTCTGAAGCTTTCTTT | CASSLAFLSEAFF | TRBJ1-1 | - | TRBV7-2 | -
TGTGCCAGCAGCCTAGGGGGGACAGGGGAAGCTTTCTTT | CASSLGGTGEAFF | TRBJ1-1 | - | TRBV5-4 | TRBD1
TGTGCCAGCAGTGGGCCCAATCAGCCCCAGCATTTT | CASSGPNQPQHF | TRBJ1-5 | - | TRBV7-2 | -
TGTGCCAGCTCCCCCAGGATAATCCTCCCCCCCGGGGCGAGCGGTGGGGCCAACGTCCTGACTTTC | CASSPRIILPPGASGGANVLTF | TRBJ2-6 | - | TRBV18 | -
TGTGCCAGCAGCCCTAGCGGATACGAGCAGTACTTC | CASSPSGYEQYF | TRBJ2-7 | - | TRBV6-5 | TRBD2
TGTGCCAGCAGCAAAGGGTCCCCTCGACGGCAGGATCACTACAATGAGCAGTTCTTC | CASSKGSPRRQDHYNEQFF | TRBJ2-1 | - | TRBV21-1 | -
TGTGCCAGCAGCATAAGCGGGACCACAGATACGCAGTATTTT | CASSISGTTDTQYF | TRBJ2-3 | - | TRBV7-6 | TRBD2